This T cell receptor (beta chain) was sequenced during a study of blood T cells in healthy people across ages. There are a few counts of this clonotype. Next came a second PCR, run for about 6 to 11 cycles, which used a sample-barcoded 5' primer along with a J-beta primer mix. Each CDR3 protein gets one entry after TCRdb re-called the 5' RACE reads with MiXCR. The sample holds approximately 1.5 million distinct CDR3 sequences; approximately 43% are singletons and the top ten take about 4%. With 2 bases removed from V and 6 bases from J, the gap between germline ends came to 13 bases. This CDR3 comprises 14 residues.

The J gene is TRBJ1-2, the V gene TRBV12-3 or TRBV12-4; maybe TRBD1 (5 bases). This TCR was sampled from a woman aged 18-29 years in good health. The sequenced sample consisted of blood. The CDR3 bases are TGTGCCAGCAGTTTAAGGGCAGGGAAGCATGGCTACACCTTC. It yields the protein CASSLRAGKHGYTF.